Each of the 20 T cell receptor beta chains below was sequenced from the same sample in a study of Graves' ophthalmopathy and Graves' hyperthyroidism. For repertoire sequencing, the TCR beta CDR3 regions were amplified from RNA transcripts. Second-round multiplex PCR came after a first-round RT-PCR that employed HTBI primers. TCRdb re-derived calls from the multiplex PCR reads in MiXCR, one entry per CDR3 protein. The repertoire consists of about 700,000 distinct CDR3 sequences, with under 50% occurring once and the leading ten covering over 2.5%. The sequenced sample was peripheral blood. The receptors shown here come from an adult man with Graves' ophthalmopathy.

This clonotype was counted at least ten times. The rearrangement links TRBV29-1 to TRBJ2-5, with D possibly TRBD2 on 5 matching bases. CDR1 and CDR2 (germline): SQVTM, ANQGSEA. This CDR3 is built from 14 residues. The V gene lost 5 bases and the J gene lost 7 bases, with 20 bases spanning the gap. CDR3 in DNA: TGCAGCGTTAATGAGGTGGGGAGCGTAGGGACCCAGTACTTC. Protein: CSVNEVGSVGTQYF.

Turning to this clonotype: This likely comes from a read error, as the CDR3 has no conserved phenylalanine or tryptophan at its end. The V and J genes are TRBV20-1 and TRBJ1-2; TRBD1 aligns across 7 bases. CDR1 and CDR2 (germline): DFQATT, SNEGSKA (reference sequence). The CDR3 covers 12 residues. The J segment lost 6 bases and the V segment lost 2 bases, leaving 3 bases of the junction unmatched. In nucleotides, the CDR3 is TGCAGTGCTAGACTACAGGGGCATGGCTACACCTTA. Translation gives CSARLQGHGYTL.

This clonotype was picked up many times. The rearrangement uses TRBV10-3 and TRBJ2-2; 7 bases match TRBD1. The V and J ends lost 7 bases and 1 base, in that order; junction bases with no gene match: 3. Germline assignment: CDR1 ENHRY and CDR2 SYGVKD. CDR3 length: 14 amino acids. In DNA form, the CDR3 reads TGTGCCATCAATAACAGGGGGAACACCGGGGAGCTGTTTTTT. It specifies CAINNRGNTGELFF.

The chain couples TRBV7-6 to TRBJ1-2, with D possibly matching TRBD1 (5 bases). Trimming cost V 2 bases and J 4 bases, with 14 bases left between them. The germline V gene encodes CDR1 SGHVS and CDR2 FNYEAQ. CDR3 length: 15 amino acids. The CDR3 DNA reads TGTGCCAGCAGCTTACTAAGCGGGACGGGCTATGGCTACACCTTC. Its protein product is CASSLLSGTGYGYTF.

Turning to this clonotype: This may stem from a read error, because a much larger clone lies one nucleotide away. The gene calls are TRBV7-2 and TRBJ2-7; D uncertain. Germline values: CDR1 SGHTA, CDR2 FQGNSA. The CDR3 has 13 residues. The CDR3 sequence: CASSLLVSYEQHF. CDR3 sequence (DNA): TGTGCCAGCAGCCTCCTAGTATCCTACGAGCAGCACTTC.

This chain links TRBV11-3 with TRBJ2-2; the D is unclear. The CDR3 runs to 14 residues. The germline gives CDR1 SGHNT, CDR2 YENEEA. The ends were cut back, 3 bases at V and 1 base at J, with 6 bases in the middle. This chain's CDR3 is CASSFFQNTGELFF. DNA of the CDR3: TGTGCCAGCAGCTTCTTTCAGAACACCGGGGAGCTGTTTTTT.

V gene TRBV6-6 combines with J gene TRBJ1-1; D gene uncertain. This CDR3 contains 14 residues. Trimming removed 4 bases at V and 1 base at J, with 10 bases between. The germline CDR1 and CDR2 sequences are MNHNY and SVGAGI (reference sequence). The CDR3 loop is CASSSAYWNTEAFF. In DNA, the CDR3 is TGTGCCAGCAGTTCCGCTTACTGGAACACTGAAGCTTTCTTT.

At least ten counts were recorded for this clonotype. The genes are TRBV7-3 and TRBJ1-1, with 10 bases matching TRBD1. In germline, CDR1 is SGHTA, CDR2 FQGTGA. The V gene end was trimmed by 2 bases and the J gene end by 4 bases; junction bases not matched to a gene: 1. The CDR3 has 14 residues. CDR3 protein: CASSLGTGATEAFF. As DNA, the CDR3 is TGTGCCAGCAGCTTAGGGACAGGGGCCACTGAAGCTTTCTTT.

This sequence joins TRBV12-3 or TRBV12-4 and TRBJ2-2, with 8 bases identical to TRBD2. The CDR3 spans 17 residues. J gave up 5 bases and V 7 bases, and 15 bases lay outside the gene matches. This CDR3 is CASTQFWAGGRTGELFF. Written as DNA, the CDR3 is TGTGCCAGCACTCAATTCTGGGCGGGAGGCCGAACCGGGGAGCTGTTTTTT.

This clonotype was seen a single time. A much larger clone sits a single nucleotide away, making a read error possible. The genes are TRBV12-3 or TRBV12-4 and TRBJ2-5; TRBD2 matches 10 bases. This CDR3 comprises 15 residues. The V gene end was trimmed by 8 bases and the J gene end by 2 bases; junction bases not matched to a gene: 8. The CDR3, as DNA: TGTGCCAGCCCCCAGCGGGGGGGAAGGCAAGAGACCCAGTACTTC. It encodes CASPQRGGRQETQYF.

This clonotype was seen just once. The chain couples TRBV25-1 to TRBJ2-2, with a weak D call TRBD1 (6 bases). The CDR3 extends over 15 amino acids. CDR1 MGHDK and CDR2 SYGVNS come from the germline V gene. The V end lost 8 bases, the J end lost 0 bases, and 13 bases lay between the germline ends. CDR3: CASSPTGSNTGELFF. The CDR3 nucleotides read TGTGCCAGCTCACCTACAGGGTCGAACACCGGGGAGCTGTTTTTT.

The rearrangement links TRBV4-3 to TRBJ1-2, with D perhaps matching TRBD1 (5 bases). The CDR3 length is 14 residues. V lost 6 bases, J lost 2 bases, and 13 bases lay in between. CDR1 is LGHNA and CDR2 is YSLEER in the germline V gene. Here the CDR3 reads CASRDRFSNYGYTF. In DNA, the CDR3 is TGCGCCAGCAGAGACAGATTTTCGAACTATGGCTACACCTTC.

The rearrangement joins TRBV7-9 to TRBJ2-5; D might be TRBD2 (6 bases). Trimming pared 5 bases from V and 5 bases from J, leaving 15 bases between. Germline values: CDR1 SEHNR, CDR2 FQNEAQ (reference sequence). The CDR3 length is 14 residues. In DNA, the CDR3 is TGTGCCAGCAGCACCTTAGCGGATTGGGAGACCCAGTACTTC. This translates into CASSTLADWETQYF.

On this clonotype itself: At one end the junction does not follow the germline gene, possibly because of a read error. The genes are TRBV2 and TRBJ1-1; 9 bases match TRBD1. CDR3 length equals 10 residues. Germline V CDR1 and CDR2: SNHLY, FYNNEI. CDR3 region: CASSGGQGKF. The DNA for the CDR3 is TGTGCCAGCAGCGGCGGACAGGGGAAATTT.

CDR3 sequence reads: CAWTWTAGELISPLHF. The CDR3 DNA reads TGTGCCTGGACTTGGACGGCCGGTGAACTAATTTCACCCCTCCACTTT. V and J are TRBV11-1 and TRBJ1-6, with no clear D. Germline V gene sequence: CDR1 SGHAT, CDR2 FQDESV (reference sequence). Deletions cut 11 bases from V and 9 bases from J, with 26 bases between. The CDR3 is 16 amino acids. Drawing the rest from reference TRBV11-1 and TRBJ1-6, the complete variable domain is EAEVAQSPRYKITEKSQAVAFWCDPISGHATLYWYRQILGQGPELLVQFQDESVVDDSQLPKDRFSAERLKGVDSTLKIQPAELGDSAMYLCAWTWTAGELISPLHFGNGTRLTVT.

This clonotype was seen ten or more times. The V and J genes are TRBV29-1 and TRBJ2-7; D is unclear. The V end lost 5 bases, the J end lost 0 bases, and 8 bases lay between the germline ends. The CDR3 runs 12 residues. From germline, CDR1 is SQVTM and CDR2 ANQGSEA. In nucleotides, the CDR3 is TGCAGCGTTATTATAGACTCCTACGAGCAGTACTTC. This encodes CSVIIDSYEQYF.

This clonotype was seen ten or more times. The chain combines TRBV12-3 or TRBV12-4 with TRBJ2-5; 10 bases map to TRBD1. The V segment lost 2 bases and the J segment 5 bases; nucleotides outside the gene matches: 8. CDR3 length equals 16 residues. This CDR3 is CASSLPSTGGAETQYF. Written as DNA, the CDR3 is TGTGCCAGCAGTTTACCCTCGACAGGGGGCGCGGAGACCCAGTACTTC.

This clonotype was counted at least ten times. The chain combines TRBV12-3 or TRBV12-4 with TRBJ2-5; D is uncertain. The CDR3 covers 12 residues. Deletions cut 9 bases from V and 2 bases from J, with 10 bases between. Here the CDR3 DNA reads TGTGCCAGTGGCACCGTTCAAGAGACCCAGTACTTC. Protein: CASGTVQETQYF.

The genes are TRBV3-1 and TRBJ2-7; TRBD1 aligns across 9 bases. Germline values: CDR1 LGHDT, CDR2 YNNKEL (reference sequence). This CDR3 is built from 15 residues. Trimming at V came to 3 bases and at J to 2 bases, leaving 5 bases not matched to a gene. The CDR3 DNA sequence: TGTGCCAGCAGCCACCGACAGGGGGATGCCTACGAGCAGTACTTC. The encoded protein is CASSHRQGDAYEQYF.

The V gene is TRBV4-1, the J gene TRBJ1-2; 9 bases are a match to TRBD1. The trim removed 2 bases at V and 6 bases at J, leaving 7 bases unmatched. CDR1 and CDR2 (germline): MGHRA, YSYEKL. The CDR3 runs to 15 residues. For the CDR3, the DNA is TGCGCCAGCAGCCAAATTGGGGACAGGGTAAATGGCTACACCTTC. It encodes CASSQIGDRVNGYTF.